This entry describes one TCR beta chain. What it recognizes is unknown. The PCR ran on 60 Vbeta and 13 Jbeta primers. Measured with immunoSEQ multiplex PCR; TCRdb has only the in-frame clones, and not every one. The repertoire holds 150,000 or so clones, roughly 80% seen once, with roughly 8% in the top ten. V lost 7 bases and J 8 bases, leaving 14 bases between the germline ends. The CDR3 is 13 residues long. Germline-derived CDR1 and CDR2 are MDHEN and SYDVKM. This sample is drawn from a study of cytomegalovirus exposure and HLA in healthy donors. Regarding the study as a whole: Within a later analysis, the majority of CMV-associated TCR beta chains appeared HLA-restricted. Reportedly, TCR beta sequences accurately predicted HLA-A and HLA-B alleles in most subjects. Presence/absence analysis assumed near-uniform sequencing depth across donors. Donors belonging to an Asian-associated ancestry cluster reportedly showed fewer N-insertions in productive TCRs than the 666-donor mean, according to what a later analysis found.

The sequence was collected from a male donor in good health and CMV-seropositive. The specimen was PBMCs. The chain has TRBV28 and TRBJ2-2; D is undetermined. This CDR3 reads CASTPSFLGELFF. The CDR3 nucleotides read TGTGCCAGCACCCCTTCGTTTTTGGGGGAGCTGTTTTTT.